Each of the 29 T cell receptor beta chains below was sequenced from the same sample in a study of shared clonotypes between healthy human individuals. This table comes from immunoSEQ multiplex PCR, and its TCRdb copy is limited to in-frame clones, with some not included. This sample has under 2.5 million clones, with roughly 92% found just once. The sequencing sample was made of naive CD4+ T cells from PBMCs. Documented subset: CD45RA+ positively selected. All receptors derive from a man between 18 and 29 years old in good health. Some clones in this sample may be carry-over from other donors' samples.

V is TRBV27 and J is TRBJ2-7; the match to TRBD1 covers 8 bases. This CDR3 is 15 amino acids long. V gave up 5 bases and J gave up 0 bases; unmatched junction bases: 6. Germline loops: CDR1 MNHEY, CDR2 SMNVEV (reference sequence). The CDR3 DNA sequence: TGTGCCAGCAGTCCAAGAGACAGGGGCTCCTACGAGCAGTACTTC. Translation gives CASSPRDRGSYEQYF.

This chain joins TRBV30 and TRBJ1-5, with D perhaps matching TRBD1 (5 bases). V was cut by 1 base and J by 0 bases, with 10 bases left in between. CDR1 is GTSNPN and CDR2 is SVGIG in the germline V gene (reference sequence). This CDR3 has 15 amino acids. Here the CDR3 reads CAWSGAGNSNQPQHF. The CDR3 DNA reads TGTGCCTGGAGTGGTGCAGGGAATAGCAATCAGCCCCAGCATTTT.

V and J are TRBV30 and TRBJ2-2, with a tentative D call TRBD1 (6 bases). The V end lost 3 bases, the J end lost 7 bases, and 12 bases lay between the germline ends. Germline CDR1 is GTSNPN and CDR2 is SVGIG (reference sequence). The CDR3 runs to 13 residues. CDR3: CAWSLGGSGELFF. CDR3 nucleotide sequence: TGTGCCTGGAGCCTAGGGGGAAGCGGGGAGCTGTTTTTT.

This clone showed up just a few times. This chain joins TRBV4-3 and TRBJ1-2, with a weak D call TRBD1 (5 bases). The CDR3 spans 16 residues. CDR1 and CDR2 from the germline V gene are LGHNA and YSLEER. The V end was cut by 0 bases, the J end by 7 bases, with 18 bases between. The CDR3: CASSQDASASGRGYTF. The CDR3 DNA reads as TGCGCCAGCAGCCAAGACGCCTCTGCTTCAGGGCGTGGCTACACCTTC.

CDR3 protein: CASSLDRVSGNTIYF. The CDR3 region has the DNA TGTGCCAGCAGCTTAGACAGGGTCTCCGGAAACACCATATATTTT. V is TRBV7-2 and J is TRBJ1-3; tentative D call: TRBD1 (6 bases). With 1 base removed from V and 4 bases from J, the gap between germline ends came to 11 bases. CDR1 is SGHTA and CDR2 is FQGNSA in the germline V gene. The CDR3 totals 15 residues.

The rearrangement uses TRBV5-1 and TRBJ2-7; perhaps TRBD1 as D (6 bases). With 1 base removed from V and 5 bases from J, the gap between germline ends came to 13 bases. The CDR3 totals 14 residues. The germline CDR1 and CDR2 sequences are SGHRS and YFSETQ. CDR3 DNA sequence: TGCGCCAGCAGCTTGACAGGGTCTAGCCACGAGCAGTACTTC. This gives the protein CASSLTGSSHEQYF. The whole variable domain, remainder taken from reference TRBV5-1 and TRBJ2-7, is KAGVTQTPRYLIKTRGQQVTLSCSPISGHRSVSWYQQTPGQGLQFLFEYFSETQRNKGNFPGRFSGRQFSNSRSEMNVSTLELGDSALYLCASSLTGSSHEQYFGPGTRLTVT.

CDR3 in DNA: TGTGCCAGCAGCGCATCCATAGCGGTCTCCTACAATGAGCAGTTCTTC. It encodes CASSASIAVSYNEQFF. This chain links TRBV5-4 with TRBJ2-1, with D tentatively TRBD2 (6 bases). The V gene's germline CDR1 is SGHNT and CDR2 YYREEE (reference sequence). The CDR3 totals 16 residues. V lost 4 bases and J 0 bases, leaving 14 bases between the germline ends.

The chain carries TRBV19 and TRBJ1-3, with D tentatively TRBD1 (6 bases). V lost 6 bases and J lost 1, with 10 bases in between. This CDR3 has 14 amino acids. The germline V gene encodes CDR1 LNHDA and CDR2 SQIVND (reference sequence). The CDR3 region has the DNA TGTGCCAGTAGCGTGACAGGTTCTGGAAACACCATATATTTT. This gives the protein CASSVTGSGNTIYF.

This rearrangement joins TRBV5-4 to TRBJ2-5, with D possibly TRBD1 on 5 matching bases. Trimming stripped 3 bases from V and 2 bases from J, with 11 bases between. CDR1 is SGHNT, CDR2 YYREEE, per germline (reference sequence). The CDR3 extends over 14 amino acids. The CDR3 sequence: CASSSAGMQETQYF. CDR3 bases: TGTGCCAGCAGCTCGGCAGGGATGCAAGAGACCCAGTACTTC.

The CDR3 DNA sequence: TGTGCCAGCAGTCTCCCTGGGAGGTCCATTCAGTACTTC. Translating gives CASSLPGRSIQYF. The V call is TRBV28, the J call TRBJ2-4, with D perhaps TRBD2 (6 bases). The V gene's germline CDR1 is MDHEN and CDR2 SYDVKM. The CDR3 loop spans 13 amino acids. Trimming removed 5 bases at V and 9 bases at J, with 14 bases between.

The CDR3 protein is CASRKTSGRAGELFF. In DNA form, the CDR3 reads TGTGCCAGCAGGAAGACTAGCGGGAGGGCCGGGGAGCTGTTTTTT. The chain recombines TRBV27 with TRBJ2-2; 14 bases agree with TRBD2. Trimming removed 6 bases from V and 6 bases from J; junction bases left unmatched: 3. Germline values: CDR1 MNHEY, CDR2 SMNVEV (reference sequence). The CDR3 consists of 15 residues.

The CDR3 DNA reads as TGTGCCCGCAAAAACCCGACTAGCGGGTGCACCGGGGAGCTGTTTTTT. Translation gives CARKNPTSGCTGELFF. The chain combines TRBV19 with TRBJ2-2; TRBD2 agrees at 10 bases. CDR1 is LNHDA and CDR2 is SQIVND in the germline V gene (reference sequence). J gave up 4 bases and V 11 bases, and 13 bases lay outside the gene matches. The CDR3 loop spans 16 amino acids.

The chain has TRBV5-4 and TRBJ1-3; D is undetermined. The CDR3 has 14 amino acids. V shed 5 bases and J shed 3 bases, with 12 bases lying between them. CDR1 and CDR2 (germline): SGHNT, YYREEE (reference sequence). The CDR3 here is CASSRIGGGNTIYF. CDR3 DNA sequence: TGTGCCAGCAGTCGTATCGGCGGTGGAAACACCATATATTTT.

In DNA form, the CDR3 reads TGTGCCAGCAGCCCTAGAGTGGGAGCACTTCCCTACGAGCAGTACTTC. It specifies CASSPRVGALPYEQYF. V gene TRBV9 combines with J gene TRBJ2-7; tentative D call: TRBD2 (5 bases). The CDR3 sequence is 16 residues long. V was trimmed by 4 bases and J by 2 bases, leaving 19 bases between them. Germline V gene sequence: CDR1 SGDLS, CDR2 YYNGEE.

DNA of the CDR3: TGTGCCAGCAGTCAAGAGACTGTCCTCTACGAGCAGTACTTC. As protein: CASSQETVLYEQYF. J is TRBJ2-7 and V is TRBV2; no firm D call. Per germline, CDR1 SNHLY and CDR2 FYNNEI. V gave up 5 bases and J gave up 3 bases, with 14 bases separating them. This CDR3 comprises 14 residues.

This chain links TRBV6-5 with TRBJ2-7; D unresolved. V was cut by 4 bases and J by 4 bases, with 17 bases left in between. The CDR3 covers 15 residues. Germline V gives CDR1 MNHEY, CDR2 SVGAGI. CDR3 protein: CASSFDSPGPYEQYF. Written as DNA, the CDR3 is TGTGCCAGCAGTTTCGACTCCCCCGGCCCGTACGAGCAGTACTTC.

The genes are TRBV19 and TRBJ1-5, with D tentatively TRBD1 (5 bases). The ends were cut back, 4 bases at V and 5 bases at J, with 9 bases in the middle. The CDR3 loop spans 13 amino acids. Germline CDR1 is LNHDA and CDR2 is SQIVND (reference sequence). CDR3 DNA: TGTGCCAGTAGTACACAGGAGTATCAGCCCCAGCATTTT. This gives the protein CASSTQEYQPQHF.

The chain has TRBV27 and TRBJ2-2; possible D gene TRBD2, 6 bases. This CDR3 has 18 residues. Per the germline V gene, CDR1 is MNHEY and CDR2 is SMNVEV (reference sequence). Trimming stripped 6 bases from V and 0 bases from J, with 20 bases between. The CDR3 DNA follows: TGTGCCAGCAGCCTGGTTGGGACTTTAGCCGCGAACACCGGGGAGCTGTTTTTT. This gives the protein CASSLVGTLAANTGELFF.

CDR3 in amino acids: CASSELVMAGELFF. CDR3 DNA: TGCGCCAGCAGTGAGTTGGTGATGGCCGGGGAGCTGTTTTTT. The V gene is TRBV10-1, the J gene TRBJ2-2; no definite D call. This CDR3 has 14 amino acids. V lost 1 base and J 6 bases, leaving 9 bases between the germline ends. CDR1 is WNHNN, CDR2 SYGVQD, per germline (reference sequence).

This clone was counted only a few times. This sample also contains other DNA sequences that code for the same CDR3. V usage is TRBV9 and J usage is TRBJ2-7; 13 positions agree with TRBD2. CDR1 SGDLS and CDR2 YYNGEE come from the germline V gene. Trimming removed 4 bases from V and 3 bases from J; junction bases left unmatched: 7. This CDR3 is 16 amino acids long. The CDR3 nucleotides are TGTGCCAGCAGCCCCCGGACTAGCGGGAGTCTCTACGAGCAGTACTTC. Translating gives CASSPRTSGSLYEQYF.

The chain is built from TRBV5-1 and TRBJ1-3; D uncertain. CDR3 length: 15 residues. V was cut by 0 bases and J by 3 bases, with 10 bases left in between. Germline loops: CDR1 SGHRS, CDR2 YFSETQ. The CDR3 coding sequence is TGCGCCAGCAGCTTGGCAGGATATAGTGGAAACACCATATATTTT. Translation gives CASSLAGYSGNTIYF.

The chain recombines TRBV5-1 with TRBJ2-1, with D tentatively TRBD1 or TRBD2 (5 bases each). There are 19 residues in the CDR3. The germline V gene has CDR1 SGHRS and CDR2 YFSETQ. V lost 4 bases, J lost 0 bases, and 23 bases lay in between. As DNA, the CDR3 is TGCGCCAGCAGCGAGGGTGGGGGTAGCGCCAAGAGCTCCTACAATGAGCAGTTCTTC. This gives the protein CASSEGGGSAKSSYNEQFF.

The chain uses TRBV7-8 and TRBJ2-3; 7 bases are shared with TRBD2. Trimming at V came to 7 bases and at J to 2 bases, leaving 9 bases not matched to a gene. This CDR3 is built from 15 residues. CDR1 and CDR2 (germline): SGHVS, FQNEAQ. The CDR3 protein is CASKSPAGLTDTQYF. The CDR3 nucleotides read TGTGCCAGCAAGTCCCCAGCGGGGCTCACAGATACGCAGTATTTT.

The chain carries TRBV28 and TRBJ1-5; perhaps TRBD1 as D (6 bases). V was clipped by 1 base and J by 3 bases, with 13 bases between them. This CDR3 is 16 amino acids long. Germline V lookup: CDR1 MDHEN, CDR2 SYDVKM. CDR3 bases: TGTGCCAGCAGTTTATTTTATGGGGGGCTCAATCAGCCCCAGCATTTT. Translation gives CASSLFYGGLNQPQHF.

This clone has only one observation. The genes are TRBV6-5 and TRBJ1-3; TRBD1 might be the D (6 bases). Trimming removed 6 bases at V and 0 bases at J, with 12 bases between. This CDR3 is built from 15 residues. Germline lookup yields CDR1 MNHEY and CDR2 SVGAGI. The CDR3 is CASRLKTGSGNTIYF. In DNA form, the CDR3 reads TGTGCCAGCAGATTAAAGACAGGCTCTGGAAACACCATATATTTT.

J is TRBJ2-7 and V is TRBV2, with 8 bases lining up with TRBD2. Germline V lookup: CDR1 SNHLY, CDR2 FYNNEI. The V and J ends lost 4 bases and 1 base, in that order; junction bases with no gene match: 6. This CDR3 is 15 amino acids long. CDR3 DNA sequence: TGTGCCAGCAGTGGCGGGGTAGCGGGATCCTACGAGCAGTACTTC. Translated: CASSGGVAGSYEQYF.

The chain uses TRBV5-4 and TRBJ2-1, with 7 nucleotides matching TRBD1. Germline CDR1 reads SGHNT; CDR2 reads YYREEE (reference sequence). CDR3 size: 15 residues. After removal of 4 bases from V and 3 bases from J, the junction contained 7 bases not matched to a gene. The CDR3 bases are TGTGCCAGCAGCCCAGGGGGTACTAGCTACAATGAGCAGTTCTTC. This codes for CASSPGGTSYNEQFF.

The rearrangement uses TRBV21-1 and TRBJ2-7; TRBD1, the table's D call, was not compared with the DNA. TRBV21-1 is a pseudogene. The CDR3 covers 19 residues. The CDR3 reads CASSNLPRAGPILRYEQYF. CDR3 nucleotides: TGTGCCAGCAGCAATCTCCCAAGGGCAGGGCCAATTTTACGGTACGAGCAGTACTTC.

The chain employs TRBV11-3 and TRBJ1-3, with unresolved D. Trimming stripped 5 bases from V and 13 bases from J, with 9 bases between. The germline CDR1 and CDR2 sequences are SGHNT and YENEEA. The CDR3 runs to 10 residues. The CDR3 bases are TGTGCCAGCAGCCCCCTTCCAATATATTTT. Encoded protein: CASSPLPIYF.